Given below is one TCR beta chain in context. Repertoires were generated with immunoSEQ multiplex PCR, while TCRdb's copy carries only in-frame clones and drops some. The sample yields 70,000 to 100,000 clones, 85% to 90% seen once. This CDR3 has 14 residues. J gave up 4 bases and V 7 bases, and 8 bases lay outside the gene matches. In germline, CDR1 is MDHEN, CDR2 SYDVKM. These data come from a study of control samples from healthy donors and cancer patients. V usage is TRBV28 and J usage is TRBJ1-1; 8 bases align to TRBD1. The receptor was derived from a woman between 55 and 75 years old with head and neck cancer. Material: PBMCs. CDR3 sequence (DNA): TGTGCCAGCACCCTGACAGGGGTAAGCACTGAAGCTTTCTTT. It specifies CASTLTGVSTEAFF.